The entry that follows covers one TCR beta chain sequence. It lacks a known antigen. Base qualities are not provided; no much larger clone lies one nucleotide away. Receptor amplification or capture employed the immunoSEQ multiplex PCR assay. In TCRdb, the immuneACCESS table is reduced to in-frame sequences with V and J assigned. These tables do not hold every clone; where another copy was compared, an unresolved V gene accounts for under half, and the others remain unexplained. The sample data list around 48,000 clones, and 85% to 95% of these were observed just once. The top ten clonotypes cover about 0.69% of the sample. The data derive from a study of T cell changes during pregnancy in multiple sclerosis (dated by TCRdb to the late 2010s). In terms of the full investigation: The study examined how the T cell repertoire changed over the course of pregnancy in women with multiple sclerosis.

This clonotype originated in a female donor with multiple sclerosis, enrolled in a pregnancy study. Specimen: CD4+ T cells from peripheral blood mononuclear cells, collected in the third trimester of pregnancy.

CDR3 reads: CATEEGTQADTQYF. DNA sequence: TGTGCCACCGAGGAAGGGACTCAAGCAGATACGCAGTATTTT. The chain was built from TRBV28 and TRBJ2-3; possibly the D gene is TRBD2, per 6 matching bases. Trimming takes 10 bases from V and 4 bases from J, and the germline ends sit 18 bases apart. The CDR3, cysteine through phenylalanine, is 14 amino acids long. Of all the DNA, just the CDR3 is kept, 42 bases in frame from base 1. Looking up the germline V gene yields CDR1 MDHEN and CDR2 SYDVKM. Joined to the reference TRBV28 and TRBJ2-3 proteins, this CDR3 gives the full variable domain: DVKVTQSSRYLVKRTGEKVFLECVQDMDHENMFWYRQDPGLGLRLIYFSYDVKMKEKGDIPEGYSVSREKKERFSLILESASTNQTSMYLCATEEGTQADTQYFGPGTRLTVL.